This T cell receptor (beta chain) is drawn from a study of somatic mutations in cytotoxic T cells in rheumatoid arthritis. The wider study: Sorting by flow gave nearly 100% purity for some V beta antibody-stained T-cell populations, including V beta1+ cells sequenced for TCRB.

Only in-frame clones appear in the TCRdb table, and some are missing; sequencing was by immunoSEQ multiplex PCR. Among around 15,000 clones listed, roughly 82% were seen once. This CDR3 comprises 16 residues. The J segment lost 2 bases and the V segment lost 0 bases, leaving 4 bases of the junction unmatched. Germline-derived CDR1 and CDR2 are SGDLS and YYNGEE. Points from the study as a whole: A largest CD8+ clone above 20% of CD8+ cells occurred in about an eighth of the roughly 65 patients.

CD4+ cells and CD8+ cells were each obtained through positive magnetic bead selection, and their purity was assessed by flow cytometry. This clone was observed a few times. Its antigen remains unknown. The sequence derives from an adult with rheumatoid arthritis. V and J are TRBV9 and TRBJ1-1; 10 bases map to TRBD1. The source material was CD8+ T cells sorted from blood. Here the CDR3 reads CASSVAGDRGNTEAFF. CDR3 DNA: TGTGCCAGCAGCGTAGCTGGGGACAGGGGAAACACTGAAGCTTTCTTT.